The T cell receptor (beta chain) described here comes from a study of blood T cell repertoires in COVID-19. The CDR3 covers 15 residues. Germline assignment: CDR1 SGDLS and CDR2 YYNGEE. Trimming removed 2 bases at V and 1 base at J, with 12 bases between. Profiled with immunoSEQ multiplex PCR; TCRdb holds only in-frame clones, not every one. Here the sample spans roughly 500,000 clones, 80% to 90% being singletons. Sequences were obtained from PBMCs or T cells enriched from blood (not recorded which). The clonotype originates from a woman between 55 and 75 years old who had recovered from COVID-19. V is TRBV9 and J is TRBJ1-1, with D maybe TRBD1 (5 bases). The CDR3 here is CASSVGGGTNTEAFF. The DNA of the CDR3 is TGTGCCAGCAGCGTTGGGGGAGGAACGAACACTGAAGCTTTCTTT.